These 27 T cell receptor beta chains were sequenced from one sample in a study of blood T cell repertoires in COVID-19 (dated by TCRdb to the early 2020s). Library construction relied on the immunoSEQ multiplex PCR assay. TCRdb took over this immuneACCESS table, retaining in-frame rearrangements with V and J assigned. Such tables are incomplete; in checked studies, under half of the missing clones stem from an unresolved V gene, and the remainder is unexplained. This sample gives some 180,000 clones in total; about 81% of them show up just once. The top ten clonotypes cover approximately 8.1% of the sample. Sequenced material: peripheral blood. The source of these receptors is a woman aged 55-75 years with COVID-19, enrolled during active disease.

The chain has TRBV28 and TRBJ1-5, with D possibly being TRBD1 (6 bases). Germline V CDR1 and CDR2: MDHEN, SYDVKM. CDR3 size: 22 residues. The germline V and J ends were trimmed by 3 bases and 3 bases, with 33 bases remaining between them. CDR3 sequence (DNA): TGTGCCAGCAGTTTTAAAGTAGCCGTACAGGGCCTAAATTGGGTTCTCAATCAGCCCCAGCATTTT. Protein product: CASSFKVAVQGLNWVLNQPQHF. The full variable domain, in which reference TRBV28 and TRBJ1-5 provide the parts outside the CDR3, is DVKVTQSSRYLVKRTGEKVFLECVQDMDHENMFWYRQDPGLGLRLIYFSYDVKMKEKGDIPEGYSVSREKKERFSLILESASTNQTSMYLCASSFKVAVQGLNWVLNQPQHFGDGTRLSIL.

V is TRBV7-9 and J is TRBJ2-1; 14 nucleotides align to TRBD2. Trimming at V came to 0 bases and at J to 7 bases, leaving 5 bases not matched to a gene. Germline V gives CDR1 SEHNR, CDR2 FQNEAQ (reference sequence). The CDR3 is 17 amino acids. The CDR3 sequence: CASSLATSGRGLNEQFF. The CDR3 DNA reads TGTGCCAGCAGCTTAGCGACTAGCGGGAGGGGGCTAAATGAGCAGTTCTTC.

The J gene is TRBJ2-1, the V gene TRBV6-5; 10 bases are shared with TRBD1. V lost 4 bases to trimming and J lost 5 bases; unmatched junction nucleotides: 2. Germline CDR1 MNHEY, CDR2 SVGAGI. The CDR3 loop spans 14 amino acids. The CDR3 DNA follows: TGTGCCAGCAGTTTCGGGACAGGGGACAATGAGCAGTTCTTC. Protein: CASSFGTGDNEQFF.

This chain connects TRBV9 to TRBJ2-2, with 9 bases aligning to TRBD1. This CDR3 has 15 residues. V dropped 4 bases and J dropped 6; count of bases not matched to a gene: 7. Germline-derived CDR1 and CDR2 are SGDLS and YYNGEE. CDR3 nucleotides: TGTGCCAGCAGCACCGGGGACAGGGATGCCGGGGAGCTGTTTTTT. As protein: CASSTGDRDAGELFF.

The chain uses TRBV4-1 and TRBJ1-4; D perhaps matches TRBD1 (5 bases). In germline, CDR1 is MGHRA, CDR2 YSYEKL. The germline V and J ends were trimmed by 0 bases and 4 bases, with 12 bases remaining between them. The CDR3 contains 16 residues. The CDR3 DNA is TGCGCCAGCAGCCAAGATCGGGCAGGGCATAATGAAAAACTGTTTTTT. Its translation: CASSQDRAGHNEKLFF.

The chain couples TRBV7-9 to TRBJ1-4; 9 bases match TRBD1. The junction had 9 bases not matched to a gene; V was cut back by 5 bases and J by 5 bases. The CDR3 runs to 16 residues. Germline V gene data show CDR1 as SEHNR and CDR2 as FQNEAQ (reference sequence). The DNA for the CDR3 is TGTGCCAGCAGCCAACAAGGACAGGGGCTAAATGAAAAACTGTTTTTT. It codes for CASSQQGQGLNEKLFF.

The chain is built from TRBV6-6 and TRBJ1-4; TRBD1 matches at 8 bases. Germline values: CDR1 MNHNY, CDR2 SVGAGI (reference sequence). The CDR3 totals 17 residues. The trim removed 5 bases at V and 1 base at J, leaving 9 bases unmatched. CDR3 DNA: TGTGCCAGCAGTCTAATCAGACAGGGGAGAACTAATGAAAAACTGTTTTTT. The encoded protein is CASSLIRQGRTNEKLFF.

This clone appeared a single time. The chain couples TRBV19 to TRBJ1-5; 7 bases are shared with TRBD1. The germline V gene encodes CDR1 LNHDA and CDR2 SQIVND (reference sequence). The junction had 9 bases not matched to a gene; V was cut back by 3 bases and J by 7 bases. The CDR3 extends over 15 amino acids. The DNA of the CDR3 is TGTGCCAGTAGTATCTCTCGACAGGGAGAACAGCCCCAGCATTTT. Protein: CASSISRQGEQPQHF.

The rearrangement uses TRBV29-1 and TRBJ1-1; 8 bases are shared with TRBD1. The CDR3 has 13 amino acids. V lost 6 bases, J lost 3 bases, and 6 bases stayed unmatched. The germline gives CDR1 SQVTM, CDR2 ANQGSEA. The CDR3 DNA reads as TGCAGCGTGTACAGGGGGTTGTACACTGAAGCTTTCTTT. Protein sequence: CSVYRGLYTEAFF.

The gene calls are TRBV6-5 and TRBJ1-2; possibly TRBD1 for D (5 bases). There are 14 residues in the CDR3. V lost 5 bases and J lost 5, with 15 bases in between. Germline V gene sequence: CDR1 MNHEY, CDR2 SVGAGI. CDR3 sequence: CASSPHQRGYGYTF. For the CDR3, the DNA is TGTGCCAGCAGTCCCCATCAAAGGGGTTATGGCTACACCTTC.

The table lists this clone with a count of one. This chain joins TRBV7-2 and TRBJ2-2; D is ambiguous. Trimming took off 3 bases at V and 7 bases at J, with 6 bases between the two ends. CDR1 is SGHTA, CDR2 FQGNSA, per germline. The CDR3 has 12 residues. CDR3 DNA: TGTGCCAGCAGCTTGGGCCTCGGGGAGCTGTTTTTT. This codes for CASSLGLGELFF.

The V gene is TRBV6-5, the J gene TRBJ1-2; no clear D. Looked up from germline, CDR1 is MNHEY and CDR2 is SVGAGI. V lost 6 bases to trimming and J lost 7 bases, with 21 bases between them. The CDR3 loop spans 15 amino acids. As DNA, the CDR3 is TGTGCCAGCAGCGACGGGGTGGTGACCGCGAGTGGCTACACCTTC. Its protein is CASSDGVVTASGYTF.

The gene calls are TRBV13 and TRBJ2-5, with D possibly matching TRBD2 (6 bases). The CDR3 length is 13 residues. V was clipped by 4 bases and J by 1 base, with 7 bases between them. Germline V lookup: CDR1 PRHDT, CDR2 FYEKMQ (reference sequence). Written as DNA, the CDR3 is TGTGCCAGCAGCTCGGGAGTCCAAGAGACCCAGTACTTC. Translating it yields CASSSGVQETQYF.

The chain links TRBV27 to TRBJ2-1, with TRBD2 identical over 11 bases. The CDR3 extends over 12 amino acids. Per germline, CDR1 MNHEY and CDR2 SMNVEV (reference sequence). Losses at the gene ends were 8 bases for V and 8 bases for J; bases not matched to a gene: 2. The CDR3 reads CASRSGGDEQFF. CDR3 nucleotides: TGTGCCAGCCGTAGCGGGGGGGATGAGCAGTTCTTC.

J is TRBJ2-2 and V is TRBV19, with D possibly TRBD2 on 6 matching bases. V shed 11 bases and J shed 5 bases, with 12 bases lying between them. The CDR3 runs to 12 residues. The germline gives CDR1 LNHDA, CDR2 SQIVND (reference sequence). CDR3 bases: TGTGCCCACGGAGGGGCGACCGGGGAGCTGTTTTTT. It is translated as CAHGGATGELFF.

This chain links TRBV29-1 with TRBJ2-5; TRBD1 aligns across 7 bases. CDR1 is SQVTM and CDR2 is ANQGSEA in the germline V gene. The CDR3 is made up of 14 amino acids. V lost 4 bases to trimming and J lost 2 bases; unmatched junction nucleotides: 7. DNA for the CDR3: TGCAGCGTTGTGCCCCAGGGACAGCAAGAGACCCAGTACTTC. Residues: CSVVPQGQQETQYF.

The gene calls are TRBV5-1 and TRBJ2-1; 14 nucleotides agree with TRBD2. Germline V gene sequence: CDR1 SGHRS, CDR2 YFSETQ. The V gene end was trimmed by 4 bases and the J gene end by 5 bases; junction bases not matched to a gene: 14. The CDR3 spans 19 residues. The DNA of the CDR3 is TGCGCCAGCAGCCCAAGACTAGCGGGAGGGCCTCTCGAAAACAATGAGCAGTTCTTC. It codes for CASSPRLAGGPLENNEQFF.

The chain couples TRBV5-1 to TRBJ1-1; 9 positions match TRBD1. The V gene's germline CDR1 is SGHRS and CDR2 YFSETQ. V lost 3 bases to trimming and J lost 6 bases; unmatched junction nucleotides: 6. The CDR3 is 14 amino acids. The DNA of the CDR3 is TGCGCCAGCAGCTCCGGACAGGGGTGGGCTGAAGCTTTCTTT. Translated, it gives CASSSGQGWAEAFF.

This chain uses TRBV19 with TRBJ2-1; tentative D call: TRBD2 (5 bases). Per the germline V gene, CDR1 is LNHDA and CDR2 is SQIVND (reference sequence). Trimming removed 4 bases from V and 0 bases from J, with 19 bases in between. The CDR3 is 18 residues long. This CDR3 is CASSNAHHGVGSYNEQFF. The CDR3, as DNA: TGTGCCAGTAGTAATGCGCACCACGGGGTCGGCTCCTACAATGAGCAGTTCTTC.

The gene calls are TRBV6-5 and TRBJ2-7; 13 bases map to TRBD2. Germline assignment: CDR1 MNHEY and CDR2 SVGAGI. J gave up 2 bases and V 5 bases, and 3 bases lay outside the gene matches. This CDR3 spans 15 amino acids. For the CDR3, the DNA is TGTGCCAGCAGTACTGGGACTAGCGGGACCTACGAGCAGTACGTC. Its translation is CASSTGTSGTYEQYV.

This chain joins TRBV7-2 and TRBJ1-3; D uncertain. Germline CDR1 SGHTA, CDR2 FQGNSA. The V and J ends lost 5 bases and 5 bases respectively, with 10 bases between them. CDR3 length: 13 amino acids. CDR3 DNA: TGTGCCAGCAGCCCTAGCTCCCGAAACACCATATATTTT. Amino acids: CASSPSSRNTIYF.

The rearrangement joins TRBV1 to TRBJ2-7; TRBD2 is taken as the D call from the table, unchecked against the DNA. TRBV1 is annotated as a pseudogene. This CDR3 is 12 amino acids long. The CDR3 region is CTSSQRSGEQYV. As DNA, the CDR3 is TGCACCAGCAGCCAACGGTCGGGCGAGCAGTACGTC.

CDR3 region: CASSGQVSTDTQYF. In DNA form, the CDR3 reads TGCGCCAGCAGTGGACAGGTTAGCACAGATACGCAGTATTTT. The J gene is TRBJ2-3, the V gene TRBV5-1; 7 bases align to TRBD1. This CDR3 is 14 amino acids long. Trimming at V came to 5 bases and at J to 0 bases, leaving 3 bases not matched to a gene. CDR1 is SGHRS and CDR2 is YFSETQ in the germline V gene.

The chain uses TRBV18 and TRBJ2-2; possible D gene TRBD2, 5 bases. CDR3 length equals 14 residues. V was pared by 3 bases and J by 6 bases, with 11 bases between. The germline V gene encodes CDR1 KGHSH and CDR2 LQKENI. This chain's CDR3 is CASSPLSGAGELFF. For the CDR3, the DNA is TGTGCCAGCTCACCGCTGAGCGGTGCCGGGGAGCTGTTTTTT. Variable domain in full (rest from reference TRBV18 and TRBJ2-2): NAGVMQNPRHLVRRRGQEARLRCSPMKGHSHVYWYRQLPEEGLKFMVYLQKENIIDESGMPKERFSAEFPKEGPSILRIQQVVRGDSAAYFCASSPLSGAGELFFGEGSRLTVL.

The gene calls are TRBV19 and TRBJ2-5, with TRBD1 as a possible D gene (6 bases). CDR1 LNHDA and CDR2 SQIVND come from the germline V gene (reference sequence). CDR3 length: 14 amino acids. V was cut by 6 bases and J by 0 bases, with 11 bases left in between. The CDR3 coding sequence is TGTGCCAGTAGCGATACAGGGTACCAAGAGACCCAGTACTTC. Protein sequence: CASSDTGYQETQYF.

This clone showed up just a few times. The V gene is TRBV29-1, the J gene TRBJ1-2; tentative D call: TRBD1 (5 bases). CDR1 is SQVTM and CDR2 is ANQGSEA in the germline V gene. The CDR3 totals 12 residues. V was trimmed by 7 bases and J by 1 base, leaving 10 bases between them. CDR3 residues: CSASTVNYGYTF. The CDR3 DNA is TGCAGCGCGTCGACAGTTAACTATGGCTACACCTTC.

This chain connects TRBV5-1 to TRBJ2-1; 7 bases match TRBD2. The junction had 11 bases not matched to a gene; V was cut back by 2 bases and J by 0 bases. CDR1 and CDR2 (germline): SGHRS, YFSETQ. The CDR3 length is 18 residues. This CDR3 reads CASSLTSASSSSYNEQFF. The CDR3 DNA is TGCGCCAGCAGCTTAACTAGCGCCTCATCCAGCTCCTACAATGAGCAGTTCTTC.